This TCR beta chain appears in the sequencing data of a study of glioma-infiltrating T cells after dendritic cell vaccination. For the study at large: Treatment, given 2003 to 2012, was autologous tumor lysate-pulsed dendritic cell vaccination.

Germline V lookup: CDR1 SNHLY, CDR2 FYNNEI. This CDR3 spans 20 amino acids. The V end was cut by 2 bases, the J end by 4 bases, with 27 bases between. The primer mix had 60 V beta and 13 J beta primers. Assay: immunoSEQ multiplex PCR; the TCRdb copy retains only in-frame clones and omits some. The sample comprises fewer than 95,000 clones, about 85% of which are singletons, and about 8.5% rests with the top ten. Time point: after dendritic cell vaccination, including at tumor progression/relapse. Before vaccination, two weeks after the third vaccination, and at progression, PBMC were collected. The receptor comes from a human donor with glioblastoma. The chain employs TRBV2 and TRBJ1-5; tentatively, D is TRBD1 (6 bases). The source material was blood, sampled after dendritic cell vaccination. The DNA of the CDR3 is TGTGCCAGCAGTGAAAGTTTGTGGGGGGGGCAGGACGACGTTAATCAGCCCCAGCATTTT. Translated, it gives CASSESLWGGQDDVNQPQHF.